The 17 T cell receptor beta chains below come from one sample, sequenced in a study of blood T cell repertoires in COVID-19. TCRdb's copy holds only in-frame clones and misses some; the assay was immunoSEQ multiplex PCR. The sample includes about 49,000 clones, approximately 85% of them seen just once. The source material was peripheral blood. The origin of the receptors is a woman aged 55 to 70 with acute or convalescent COVID-19.

The chain has TRBV3-1 (or the pseudogene TRBV3-2) and TRBJ1-2; 8 bases agree with TRBD1. After removal of 6 bases from V and 4 bases from J, the junction contained 4 bases not matched to a gene. Germline V gene data show CDR1 as LGHDT and CDR2 as YNNKEL (reference sequence). The CDR3 loop spans 13 amino acids. CDR3 coding DNA: TGTGCCAGCAGGGACACAGGGGGCTATGGCTACACCTTC. Protein: CASRDTGGYGYTF.

The chain links TRBV14 to TRBJ1-6; 7 bases are shared with TRBD1. The germline V gene has CDR1 SGHDN and CDR2 FVKESK. Trimming removed 2 bases from V and 7 bases from J; junction bases left unmatched: 5. The length of the CDR3 is 15 residues. The CDR3 is CASSQQTQGNSPLHF. The DNA for the CDR3 is TGTGCCAGCAGCCAACAAACACAGGGGAATTCACCCCTCCACTTT.

DNA for the CDR3: TGTGCCAGCAGTTTTGGCCGGGACAGGGGACGAACTGAAGCTTTCTTT. Amino acid sequence: CASSFGRDRGRTEAFF. This chain joins TRBV27 and TRBJ1-1; TRBD1 matches at 10 bases. Germline CDR1 MNHEY, CDR2 SMNVEV (reference sequence). CDR3 length: 16 residues. Trimming at V came to 3 bases and at J to 5 bases, leaving 9 bases not matched to a gene.

The chain recombines TRBV3-1 (or the pseudogene TRBV3-2) with TRBJ2-1; 7 bases align to TRBD1. This CDR3 spans 14 amino acids. The V and J ends lost 2 bases and 6 bases, in that order; junction bases with no gene match: 4. Germline V lookup: CDR1 LGHDT, CDR2 YNNKEL (reference sequence). CDR3 nucleotide sequence: TGTGCCAGCAGCCAAAGGCAGGGGGTCAATGAGCAGTTCTTC. Translation gives CASSQRQGVNEQFF.

The table lists this clone with a few counts. The chain links TRBV3-1 (or the pseudogene TRBV3-2) to TRBJ2-1; 8 nucleotides match TRBD2. Looked up from germline, CDR1 is LGHDT and CDR2 is YNNKEL (reference sequence). The CDR3 is 15 amino acids. J lost 4 bases, V lost 4 bases, and 6 bases had no gene match. CDR3 sequence reads: CASSRAGGPYNEQFF. The CDR3 nucleotides are TGTGCCAGCAGCCGCGCGGGGGGCCCTTACAATGAGCAGTTCTTC.

This chain connects TRBV28 to TRBJ1-1; 9 bases map to TRBD1. The CDR3 has 14 amino acids. Germline V gene data show CDR1 as MDHEN and CDR2 as SYDVKM. V lost 4 bases and J lost 3; bases outside the gene matches: 3. CDR3 in amino acids: CASSSGQGHTEAFF. CDR3 nucleotides: TGTGCCAGCAGTTCCGGACAGGGGCACACTGAAGCTTTCTTT.

This clone occurred once. The J gene is TRBJ2-3, the V gene TRBV4-1; D is possibly TRBD2 (5 bases). V lost 2 bases, J lost 8 bases, and 17 bases lay in between. The V gene's germline CDR1 is MGHRA and CDR2 YSYEKL. The CDR3 covers 15 residues. The DNA of the CDR3 is TGCGCCAGCAGCCAATTCCGGGAAATGGAGAGTACGCAGTATTTT. It codes for CASSQFREMESTQYF.

V is TRBV19 and J is TRBJ1-5; D ambiguous. The germline CDR1 and CDR2 sequences are LNHDA and SQIVND (reference sequence). The ends were cut back, 3 bases at V and 7 bases at J, with 7 bases in the middle. The length of the CDR3 is 12 residues. DNA for the CDR3: TGTGCCAGTAGTATGAGTCGCCAGCCCCAGCATTTT. This encodes CASSMSRQPQHF.

The gene calls are TRBV6-6 and TRBJ2-2; 7 bases fit TRBD2. The J segment lost 6 bases and the V segment lost 2 bases, leaving 6 bases of the junction unmatched. Germline V gene lookup returns CDR1 MNHNY and CDR2 SVGAGI (reference sequence). The CDR3 sequence is 15 residues long. The CDR3 spells CASSYGRGDAGELFF. CDR3 sequence (DNA): TGTGCCAGCAGTTACGGGAGGGGAGACGCCGGGGAGCTGTTTTTT.

V usage is TRBV7-9 and J usage is TRBJ1-6; possible D gene TRBD1, 6 bases. The CDR3 runs to 14 residues. From germline, CDR1 is SEHNR and CDR2 FQNEAQ (reference sequence). V was cut by 5 bases and J by 7 bases, with 12 bases left in between. The CDR3, as DNA: TGTGCCAGCAGCGATAGGGGGACCAATTCACCCCTCCACTTT. It specifies CASSDRGTNSPLHF.

This chain joins TRBV24-1 and TRBJ2-3, with 9 bases that match TRBD2. The CDR3 totals 18 residues. J was trimmed by 8 bases and V by 4 bases; bases with no gene match: 18. Germline values: CDR1 KGHDR, CDR2 SFDVKD. The DNA for the CDR3 is TGTGCCACCAGTGACCCACTGACTAGCGGAAGACGAGTGGCTACGCAGTATTTT. Translated: CATSDPLTSGRRVATQYF.

V gene TRBV14 combines with J gene TRBJ1-2; 7 nucleotides match TRBD1. The CDR3 has 13 amino acids. Per the germline V gene, CDR1 is SGHDN and CDR2 is FVKESK. With V trimmed by 5 bases and J by 5 bases, 5 bases remained unmatched. CDR3 loop: CASSGQVRYGYTF. The DNA of the CDR3 is TGTGCCAGCAGCGGACAGGTTCGGTATGGCTACACCTTC.

The genes are TRBV5-4 and TRBJ2-1, with D possibly TRBD1 on 5 matching bases. V lost 1 base and J 2 bases, leaving 10 bases between the germline ends. CDR1 and CDR2 (germline): SGHNT, YYREEE (reference sequence). The CDR3 runs 15 residues. The DNA of the CDR3 is TGTGCCAGCAGCTTGACGACAGACACCTACAATGAGCAGTTCTTC. Its protein is CASSLTTDTYNEQFF.

This clone was counted only a few times. The V gene is TRBV29-1, the J gene TRBJ2-3, with 8 positions matching TRBD2. This CDR3 contains 15 residues. CDR1 is SQVTM, CDR2 ANQGSEA, per germline. V shed 1 base, J shed 5 bases, and the junction held 8 bases outside the gene matches. In DNA, the CDR3 is TGCAGCGTTGAAGGATCTGGACTAGCTGTAGATACGCAGTATTTT. It yields the protein CSVEGSGLAVDTQYF.

This clone was seen only once. The CDR3 region is CASGTGDSYEQYF. DNA for the CDR3: TGTGCCAGCGGGACAGGGGATTCCTACGAGCAGTACTTC. J is TRBJ2-7 and V is TRBV27; 10 bases map to TRBD1. The CDR3 length is 13 residues. Trimming removed 8 bases from V and 1 base from J; junction bases left unmatched: 2. Per the germline V gene, CDR1 is MNHEY and CDR2 is SMNVEV (reference sequence).

The chain carries TRBV7-2 and TRBJ2-4; D gene unclear. Germline CDR1 and CDR2: SGHTA and FQGNSA. Trimming took 1 base from V and 9 from J, leaving 13 bases between them. This CDR3 contains 14 residues. The CDR3 DNA follows: TGTGCCAGCAGCTTAGTTGGTTCCGCGTTCATTCAGTACTTC. It is translated as CASSLVGSAFIQYF.

The rearrangement links TRBV5-8 to TRBJ2-3; possibly TRBD2 for D (6 bases). Trimming cost V 4 bases and J 2 bases, with 14 bases left between them. The germline V gene encodes CDR1 SGHTS and CDR2 YDEGEE. There are 15 residues in the CDR3. The CDR3 DNA follows: TGTGCCAGCAGCCGGGACTCGTCTTACACAGATACGCAGTATTTT. Translated: CASSRDSSYTDTQYF.